The entry below describes one TCR beta chain. Its specificity is not known. The record originates from a study of beta chain features in type 1 diabetes. A CD45RO/CCR7/CD25/CD127/CD95/CD27 panel sorted naive, central memory, regulatory and stem cell-like memory CD4+ cells. Findings and caveats of the study: Among patients, naive, central memory and Treg TCRB repertoires appeared more similar than among healthy donors.

Expressed TCRB transcripts were sequenced, since all the RNA that had been isolated was reverse transcribed. Naive, central memory and regulatory T cell samples yielded about 3.9 million reads on average. Only in-frame clones appear in the TCRdb table, and some are missing; sequencing was by immunoSEQ multiplex PCR. The sample consists of around 430,000 clones, about 32% of them appearing once. Germline V gene data show CDR1 as GTSNPN and CDR2 as SVGIG (reference sequence). This CDR3 has 15 residues. V shed 0 bases and J shed 6 bases, with 15 bases lying between them. The clonotype was recovered from a man aged 18 to 29 in good health. Sequenced input: naive CD4+ T cells from blood. The chain recombines TRBV30 with TRBJ2-1, with D maybe TRBD2 (5 bases). Written as DNA, the CDR3 is TGTGCCTGGAGTGTGGATCAGCGGAGATTCAATGAGCAGTTCTTC. This gives the protein CAWSVDQRRFNEQFF.